Each of the 26 T cell receptor beta chains below was sequenced from the same sample in a study of blood T cell repertoires in COVID-19 (dated by TCRdb to 2020 to 2022). Receptors were amplified or captured by the immunoSEQ multiplex PCR assay. TCRdb retrieved this table from immuneACCESS and kept in-frame rearrangements only. Not all clones are present; in checked studies, unresolved V genes account for under half, and no reason is known for the remainder. Across this sample there are 250,000 to 300,000 clones, with 75% to 95% seen only once. Of the sample, around 1.1% is held by the ten largest clones. The sequenced sample was PBMCs or T cells enriched from blood (not recorded which). Receptor source: a woman between 25 and 40 years old who had recovered from COVID-19.

This clone showed up just a few times. The gene calls are TRBV24-1 and TRBJ1-4; weak D call: TRBD1 (5 bases). In germline, CDR1 is KGHDR, CDR2 SFDVKD. V lost 3 bases, J lost 5 bases, and 9 bases lay in between. This CDR3 contains 14 residues. The CDR3, as DNA: TGTGCCACCAGTGATCCGACAGCAAATGAAAAACTGTTTTTT. This sequence encodes CATSDPTANEKLFF.

The genes are TRBV7-2 and TRBJ1-4, with TRBD1 identical over 8 bases. With 0 bases clipped from V and 8 bases from J, the junction kept 5 bases outside the gene matches. Germline values: CDR1 SGHTA, CDR2 FQGNSA. The CDR3 is 15 residues long. CDR3 nucleotides: TGTGCCAGCAGCTTAGCGGGACAGGATCACGAAAAACTGTTTTTT. This gives the protein CASSLAGQDHEKLFF.

The V call is TRBV28, the J call TRBJ2-1; D possibly corresponds to TRBD2 (6 bases). The CDR3 is made up of 19 amino acids. Germline V gives CDR1 MDHEN, CDR2 SYDVKM. Trimming pared 2 bases from V and 0 bases from J, leaving 20 bases between. The DNA for the CDR3 is TGTGCCAGCAGTTTAATAGCCAGGGCCGGGAGCAGCTCCTACAATGAGCAGTTCTTC. Translating gives CASSLIARAGSSSYNEQFF.

The chain uses TRBV7-9 and TRBJ2-1; 9 bases match TRBD2. J was trimmed by 10 bases and V by 5 bases; bases with no gene match: 6. Germline V gene data show CDR1 as SEHNR and CDR2 as FQNEAQ (reference sequence). This CDR3 has 13 residues. CDR3 coding DNA: TGTGCCAGCAGCCCCTTGGCGGGAGGGGAGCAGTTCTTC. This sequence encodes CASSPLAGGEQFF.

The CDR3 protein is CASSFSGVYGYTF. CDR3 in DNA: TGTGCCAGCAGTTTCTCAGGGGTCTATGGCTACACCTTC. This chain connects TRBV28 to TRBJ1-2; weak D call: TRBD1 (6 bases). Germline CDR1 MDHEN, CDR2 SYDVKM. V lost 3 bases, J lost 4 bases, and 9 bases lay in between. The CDR3 runs to 13 residues.

The chain is built from TRBV9 and TRBJ2-3; D unclear. The CDR3 is 15 residues long. Germline-derived CDR1 and CDR2 are SGDLS and YYNGEE. V was pared by 4 bases and J by 0 bases, with 12 bases between. The CDR3 DNA sequence: TGTGCCAGCAGCCCCTATGATCCTAGCACAGATACGCAGTATTTT. The encoded protein is CASSPYDPSTDTQYF.

This sequence joins TRBV6-2 or TRBV6-3 and TRBJ1-5; 7 bases agree with TRBD1. Trimming at V came to 5 bases and at J to 2 bases, leaving 6 bases not matched to a gene. CDR1 is MNHEY and CDR2 is SVGEGT in the germline V gene. The CDR3 covers 15 residues. In DNA form, the CDR3 reads TGTGCCAGCAGTGGGCGAGGGGGCGGCAATCAGCCCCAGCATTTT. Amino acid sequence: CASSGRGGGNQPQHF.

This clone occurred a few times. V and J are TRBV6-4 and TRBJ2-3; 11 bases fit TRBD2. CDR1 and CDR2 (germline): MRHNA, SNTAGT. With V trimmed by 4 bases and J by 3 bases, 0 bases remained unmatched. The CDR3 consists of 14 residues. CDR3 nucleotide sequence: TGTGCCAGCAGTGTAGCGGGAGGGACAGATACGCAGTATTTT. Translated, it gives CASSVAGGTDTQYF.

This rearrangement joins TRBV5-3 to TRBJ2-1; D unclear. TRBV5-3 is reported as an ORF; its role is uncertain. The CDR3 length is 14 residues. The V end was cut by 1 base, the J end by 7 bases, with 12 bases between. The DNA for the CDR3 is TGTGCCAGAAGCTTGAAGCAGAGAGCGAATGAGCAGTTCTTC. Translation: CARSLKQRANEQFF.

The V call is TRBV9, the J call TRBJ2-7; TRBD1 aligns across 9 bases. The CDR3 is 17 amino acids. CDR1 SGDLS and CDR2 YYNGEE come from the germline V gene. The V gene end was trimmed by 4 bases and the J gene end by 3 bases; junction bases not matched to a gene: 14. The CDR3 reads CASSLSGGTGLYYEQYF. CDR3 bases: TGTGCCAGCAGCCTCTCCGGAGGGACAGGGCTTTACTACGAGCAGTACTTC.

The chain is built from TRBV7-2 and TRBJ2-1, with TRBD2 identical over 8 bases. Germline CDR1 and CDR2: SGHTA and FQGNSA. The CDR3 totals 14 residues. The V gene end was trimmed by 6 bases and the J gene end by 8 bases; junction bases not matched to a gene: 9. CDR3 amino acids: CASSPNGGADEQFF. The CDR3 region has the DNA TGTGCCAGCAGTCCGAACGGGGGGGCTGATGAGCAGTTCTTC.

The J gene is TRBJ1-1, the V gene TRBV4-3; 8 nucleotides line up with TRBD1. The germline V gene encodes CDR1 LGHNA and CDR2 YSLEER. V lost 4 bases and J lost 7; bases outside the gene matches: 11. The CDR3 loop spans 15 amino acids. DNA of the CDR3: TGCGCCAGCAGCCCCCAGCCGGGACAGGTATTTGAAGCTTTCTTT. Residues: CASSPQPGQVFEAFF.

With respect to this clone: Other nucleotide sequences in the sample specify the same CDR3. The chain carries TRBV7-2 and TRBJ2-5, with 7 bases fitting TRBD1. The CDR3 totals 13 residues. With 6 bases clipped from V and 2 bases from J, the junction kept 3 bases outside the gene matches. Per germline, CDR1 SGHTA and CDR2 FQGNSA. The CDR3 here is CASSRDRQETQYF. CDR3 bases: TGTGCCAGCAGTCGGGACAGACAAGAGACCCAGTACTTC.

This clone was recorded once. The chain is built from TRBV5-4 and TRBJ2-2; 7 bases agree with TRBD1. Losses at the gene ends were 2 bases for V and 4 bases for J; bases not matched to a gene: 8. The CDR3 extends over 16 amino acids. Germline CDR1 SGHNT, CDR2 YYREEE (reference sequence). CDR3 sequence: CASSLAKGAGTGELFF. In DNA form, the CDR3 reads TGTGCCAGCAGCTTAGCGAAGGGGGCGGGCACCGGGGAGCTGTTTTTT.

This chain connects TRBV28 to TRBJ1-1; D possibly corresponds to TRBD1 (5 bases). Germline CDR1 is MDHEN and CDR2 is SYDVKM. The CDR3 length is 14 residues. V gave up 3 bases and J gave up 4 bases, with 12 bases separating them. The CDR3 DNA follows: TGTGCCAGCAGTTTGTTCAGGGAGGTCACTGAAGCTTTCTTT. This translates into CASSLFREVTEAFF.

The rearrangement links TRBV7-3 to TRBJ2-7; TRBD2 agrees at 15 bases. Germline CDR1 reads SGHTA; CDR2 reads FQGTGA. The CDR3 is made up of 24 amino acids. Trimming removed 1 base from V and 6 bases from J; junction bases left unmatched: 28. Here the CDR3 reads CASSLRTPGLAGGPLNLGSGEQYF. DNA of the CDR3: TGTGCCAGCAGCTTAAGGACCCCTGGACTAGCGGGAGGGCCTCTTAATCTGGGGAGCGGCGAGCAGTACTTC.

Here the CDR3 DNA reads TGTGCCAGTAGTACCCCGGGAAACACCATATATTTT. Translated: CASSTPGNTIYF. The gene calls are TRBV19 and TRBJ1-3; D gene unclear. Trimming cost V 4 bases and J 4 bases, with 5 bases left between them. In germline, CDR1 is LNHDA, CDR2 SQIVND (reference sequence). CDR3 length: 12 amino acids.

The J gene is TRBJ1-5, the V gene TRBV28; maybe TRBD1 (6 bases). The CDR3 is made up of 15 amino acids. V lost 1 base to trimming and J lost 6 bases, with 13 bases between them. Germline CDR1 MDHEN, CDR2 SYDVKM. CDR3 nucleotide sequence: TGTGCCAGCAGTTTATCCACAGGGCACGGTCAGCCCCAGCATTTT. This translates into CASSLSTGHGQPQHF.

The chain recombines TRBV11-2 with TRBJ2-1; 8 bases fit TRBD1. Trimming cost V 3 bases and J 2 bases; bases outside gene matches: 6. The CDR3 spans 16 residues. The germline V gene has CDR1 SGHAT and CDR2 FQNNGV. The CDR3 spells CASSFTGGKTYNEQFF. The CDR3 nucleotides are TGTGCCAGCAGCTTTACAGGGGGAAAAACCTACAATGAGCAGTTCTTC.

The chain employs TRBV29-1 and TRBJ2-3; TRBD2 matches 11 bases. The V and J ends lost 5 bases and 10 bases, in that order; junction bases with no gene match: 11. Germline V CDR1 and CDR2: SQVTM, ANQGSEA. This CDR3 comprises 14 residues. In nucleotides, the CDR3 is TGCAGCGTTCGTAGCGGGGGGGTTCAAAAGGCGCAGTATTTT. It yields the protein CSVRSGGVQKAQYF.

J is TRBJ2-1 and V is TRBV30; the D gene is possibly TRBD2 (5 bases). V lost 2 bases and J 4 bases, leaving 12 bases between the germline ends. This CDR3 region has 14 residues. Germline CDR1 and CDR2: GTSNPN and SVGIG (reference sequence). CDR3 region: CAWSFWTGYNEQFF. The CDR3 DNA follows: TGTGCCTGGAGTTTTTGGACTGGTTACAATGAGCAGTTCTTC.

V gene TRBV7-3 combines with J gene TRBJ2-1, with a weak D call TRBD1 (5 bases). V was pared by 3 bases and J by 9 bases, with 12 bases between. The CDR3 is 13 residues long. CDR1 and CDR2 from the germline V gene are SGHTA and FQGTGA. CDR3 protein: CASSFGVRGEQFF. CDR3 DNA: TGTGCCAGCAGCTTTGGGGTTAGGGGTGAGCAGTTCTTC.

This rearrangement joins TRBV27 to TRBJ2-1, with D possibly TRBD1 on 5 matching bases. Germline values: CDR1 MNHEY, CDR2 SMNVEV (reference sequence). CDR3 length: 13 amino acids. V gave up 0 bases and J gave up 7 bases, with 7 bases separating them. CDR3 sequence (DNA): TGTGCCAGCAGTTTATCGACAGCGAATGAGCAGTTCTTC. This gives the protein CASSLSTANEQFF.

This clone has only a few counts. Other DNA sequences in this specimen translate into the identical CDR3. The genes are TRBV7-9 and TRBJ2-1; TRBD2 aligns across 12 bases. Losses at the gene ends were 2 bases for V and 7 bases for J; bases not matched to a gene: 6. CDR1 SEHNR and CDR2 FQNEAQ come from the germline V gene (reference sequence). This CDR3 is built from 16 residues. In nucleotides, the CDR3 is TGTGCCAGCAGCTTAACGACTAGCGGGAGTCGGAATGAGCAGTTCTTC. It codes for CASSLTTSGSRNEQFF.

V and J are TRBV19 and TRBJ2-1; D uncertain. The CDR3 spans 14 residues. Germline V gene sequence: CDR1 LNHDA, CDR2 SQIVND (reference sequence). V was trimmed by 3 bases and J by 5 bases, leaving 11 bases between them. The CDR3 DNA follows: TGTGCCAGTAGTATCTCCCAGGATGACAATGAGCAGTTCTTC. It yields the protein CASSISQDDNEQFF.

This chain links TRBV11-3 with TRBJ2-2; 9 bases map to TRBD1. Unmatched junction bases numbered 6, after V lost 3 bases and J lost 4 bases. The CDR3 spans 16 residues. Germline loops: CDR1 SGHNT, CDR2 YENEEA. The CDR3 DNA is TGTGCCAGCAGCTTCTCCGGGACAGGGTTCACCGGGGAGCTGTTTTTT. This codes for CASSFSGTGFTGELFF.